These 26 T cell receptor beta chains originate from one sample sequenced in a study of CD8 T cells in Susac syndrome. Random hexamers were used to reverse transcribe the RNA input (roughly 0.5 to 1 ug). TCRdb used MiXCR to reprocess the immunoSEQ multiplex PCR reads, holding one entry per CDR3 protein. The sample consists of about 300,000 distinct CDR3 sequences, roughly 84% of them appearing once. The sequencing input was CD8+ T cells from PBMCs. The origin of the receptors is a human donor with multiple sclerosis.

This CDR3 reads CSAWTGAVGAFF. The CDR3 region has the DNA TGCAGTGCTTGGACGGGGGCAGTGGGAGCTTTCTTT. The chain uses TRBV20-1 and TRBJ1-1; TRBD1 is a possible D gene (6 bases). Germline CDR1 DFQATT, CDR2 SNEGSKA (reference sequence). V was shortened by 5 bases and J by 10 bases, with 17 bases between the two germline ends. This CDR3 is 12 amino acids long.

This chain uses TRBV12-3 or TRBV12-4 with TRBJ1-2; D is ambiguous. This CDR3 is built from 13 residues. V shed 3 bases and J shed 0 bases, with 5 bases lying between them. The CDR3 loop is CASSLAANYGYTF. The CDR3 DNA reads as TGTGCCAGCAGTTTGGCAGCTAACTATGGCTACACCTTC.

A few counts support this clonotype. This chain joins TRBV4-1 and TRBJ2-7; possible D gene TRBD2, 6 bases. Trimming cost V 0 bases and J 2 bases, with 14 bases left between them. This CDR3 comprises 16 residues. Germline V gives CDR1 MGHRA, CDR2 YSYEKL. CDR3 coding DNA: TGCGCCAGCAGCCAAGATAGCCTAGCGAGGACCTACGAGCAGTACTTC. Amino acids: CASSQDSLARTYEQYF.

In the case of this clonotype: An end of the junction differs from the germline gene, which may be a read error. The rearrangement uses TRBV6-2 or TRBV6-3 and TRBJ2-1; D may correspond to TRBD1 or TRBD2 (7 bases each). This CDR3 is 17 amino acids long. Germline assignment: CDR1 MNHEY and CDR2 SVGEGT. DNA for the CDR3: TGTGCCGGCAGTCCGCCAAACCTAGCGGACCACAGGGGTGGACGGTTCTTC. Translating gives CAGSPPNLADHRGGRFF.

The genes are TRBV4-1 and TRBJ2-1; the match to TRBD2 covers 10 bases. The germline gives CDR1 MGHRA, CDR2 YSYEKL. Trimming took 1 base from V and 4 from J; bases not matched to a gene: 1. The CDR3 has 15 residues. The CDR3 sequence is CASSQGTSGYNEQFF. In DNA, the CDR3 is TGCGCCAGCAGCCAAGGGACTAGCGGTTACAATGAGCAGTTCTTC.

The CDR3 DNA reads as TGTGCCACCCTCGGGGAGGGTACTGAAGCTTTCTTT. As protein: CATLGEGTEAFF. The rearrangement links TRBV12-3 or TRBV12-4 to TRBJ1-1, with D unresolved. Trimming took 10 bases from V and 5 from J, leaving 14 bases between them. The CDR3 runs to 12 residues.

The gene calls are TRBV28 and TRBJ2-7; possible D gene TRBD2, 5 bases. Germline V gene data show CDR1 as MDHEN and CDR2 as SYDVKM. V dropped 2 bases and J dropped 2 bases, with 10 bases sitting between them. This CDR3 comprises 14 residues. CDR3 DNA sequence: TGTGCCAGCAGTTTAATTTTTAGCGCCTACGAGCAGTACTTC. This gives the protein CASSLIFSAYEQYF.

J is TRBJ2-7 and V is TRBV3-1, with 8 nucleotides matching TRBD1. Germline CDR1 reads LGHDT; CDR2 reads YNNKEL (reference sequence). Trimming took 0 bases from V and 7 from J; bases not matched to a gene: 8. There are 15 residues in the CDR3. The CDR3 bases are TGTGCCAGCAGCCAAGACCCGGGACAGGACATAGAGCAGTACTTC. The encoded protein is CASSQDPGQDIEQYF.

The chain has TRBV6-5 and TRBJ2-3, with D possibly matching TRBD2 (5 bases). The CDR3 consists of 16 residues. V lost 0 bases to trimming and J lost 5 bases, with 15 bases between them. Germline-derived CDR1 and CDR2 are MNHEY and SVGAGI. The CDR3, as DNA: TGTGCCAGCAGTTACTCACTCGGGGATTCGGGAGATACGCAGTATTTT. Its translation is CASSYSLGDSGDTQYF.

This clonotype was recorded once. This CDR3 is CASSPTGFGEQFF. For the CDR3, the DNA is TGTGCCAGCAGCCCTACAGGGTTTGGTGAGCAGTTCTTC. The V gene is TRBV14, the J gene TRBJ2-1, with D perhaps TRBD1 (6 bases). V was cut by 4 bases and J by 9 bases, with 13 bases left in between. The CDR3 has 13 residues. Germline CDR1 reads SGHDN; CDR2 reads FVKESK.

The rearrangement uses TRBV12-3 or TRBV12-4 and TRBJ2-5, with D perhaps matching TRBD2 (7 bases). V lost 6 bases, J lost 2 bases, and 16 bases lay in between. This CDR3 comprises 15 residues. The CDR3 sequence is CASRKGGRVQETQYF. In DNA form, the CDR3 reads TGTGCCAGCAGAAAGGGGGGGCGAGTACAAGAGACCCAGTACTTC.

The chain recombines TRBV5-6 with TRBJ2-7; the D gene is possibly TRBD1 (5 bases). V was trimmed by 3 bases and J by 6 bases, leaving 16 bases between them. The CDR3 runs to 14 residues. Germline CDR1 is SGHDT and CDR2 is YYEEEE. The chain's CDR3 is CASSSTARTVEQYF. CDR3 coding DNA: TGTGCCAGCAGCTCGACAGCGCGAACGGTCGAGCAGTACTTC.

The CDR3 DNA reads TGTGCCAGCAGTTTGGCTAGCGGGAGGCGACTACTTCAAGAGACCCAGTACTTC. Encoded protein: CASSLASGRRLLQETQYF. This chain uses TRBV12-3 or TRBV12-4 with TRBJ2-5; 11 nucleotides match TRBD2. This CDR3 contains 18 residues. V was pared by 3 bases and J by 2 bases, with 11 bases of the junction left unmatched.

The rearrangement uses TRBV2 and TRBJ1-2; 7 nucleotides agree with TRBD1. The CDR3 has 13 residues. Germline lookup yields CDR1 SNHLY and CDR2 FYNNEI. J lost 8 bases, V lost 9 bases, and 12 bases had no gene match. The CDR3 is CASPDRALEGYTF. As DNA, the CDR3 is TGTGCCAGTCCTGACAGGGCCTTAGAAGGCTACACCTTC.

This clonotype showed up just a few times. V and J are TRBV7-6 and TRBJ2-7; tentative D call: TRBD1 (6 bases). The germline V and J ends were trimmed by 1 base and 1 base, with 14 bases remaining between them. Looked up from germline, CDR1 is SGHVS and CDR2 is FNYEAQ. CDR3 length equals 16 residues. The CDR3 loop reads CASSLGTASQSYEQYF. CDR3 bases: TGTGCCAGCAGCTTAGGGACAGCGAGCCAATCCTACGAGCAGTACTTC.

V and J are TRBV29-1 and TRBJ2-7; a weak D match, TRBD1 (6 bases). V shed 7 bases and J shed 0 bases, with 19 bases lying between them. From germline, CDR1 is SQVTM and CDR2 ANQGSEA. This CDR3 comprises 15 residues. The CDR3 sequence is CSAHGPQGTSYEQYF. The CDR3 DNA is TGCAGCGCCCATGGCCCACAGGGAACCTCCTACGAGCAGTACTTC.

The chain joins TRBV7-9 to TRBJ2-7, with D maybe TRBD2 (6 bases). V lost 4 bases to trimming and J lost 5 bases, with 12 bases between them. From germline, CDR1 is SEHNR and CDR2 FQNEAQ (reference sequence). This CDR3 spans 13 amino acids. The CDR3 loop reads CASSSGENHEQYF. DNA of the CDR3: TGTGCCAGCAGCTCGGGAGAGAACCACGAGCAGTACTTC.

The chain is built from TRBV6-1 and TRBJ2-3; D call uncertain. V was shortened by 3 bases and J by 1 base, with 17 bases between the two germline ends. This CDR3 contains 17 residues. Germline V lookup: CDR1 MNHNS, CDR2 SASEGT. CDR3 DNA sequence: TGTGCCAGCAGTGATGAGTTTGGTTTTTCTGGCACAGATACGCAGTATTTT. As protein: CASSDEFGFSGTDTQYF.

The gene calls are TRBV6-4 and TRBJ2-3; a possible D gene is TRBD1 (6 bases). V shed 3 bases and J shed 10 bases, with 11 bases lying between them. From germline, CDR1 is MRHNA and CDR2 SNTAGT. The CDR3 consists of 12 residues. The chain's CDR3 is CASSDPRGAQYF. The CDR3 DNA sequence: TGTGCCAGCAGTGATCCCAGGGGTGCGCAGTATTTT.

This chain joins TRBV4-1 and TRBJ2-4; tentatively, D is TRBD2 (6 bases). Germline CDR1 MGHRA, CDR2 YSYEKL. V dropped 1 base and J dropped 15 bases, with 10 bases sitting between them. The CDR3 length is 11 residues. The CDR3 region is CASSQGYGRYF. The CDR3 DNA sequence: TGCGCCAGCAGCCAAGGTTACGGGAGGTACTTC.

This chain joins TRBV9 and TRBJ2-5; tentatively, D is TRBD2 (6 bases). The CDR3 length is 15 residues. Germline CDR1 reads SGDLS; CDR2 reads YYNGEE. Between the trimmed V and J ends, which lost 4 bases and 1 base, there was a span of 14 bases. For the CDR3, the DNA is TGTGCCAGCAGCCCCCGACTAGGCGGCCAAGAGACCCAGTACTTC. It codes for CASSPRLGGQETQYF.

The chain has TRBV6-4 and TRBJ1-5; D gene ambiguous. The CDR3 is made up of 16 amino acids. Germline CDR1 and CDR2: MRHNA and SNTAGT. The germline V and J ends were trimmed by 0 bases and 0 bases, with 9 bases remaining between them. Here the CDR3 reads CASSDSSYRSNQPQHF. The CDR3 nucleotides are TGTGCCAGCAGTGACTCGAGTTACCGTAGCAATCAGCCCCAGCATTTT.

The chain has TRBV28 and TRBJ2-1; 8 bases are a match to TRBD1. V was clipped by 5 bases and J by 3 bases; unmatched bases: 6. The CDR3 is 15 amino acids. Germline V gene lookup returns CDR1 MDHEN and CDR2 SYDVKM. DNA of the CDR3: TGTGCCAGCAGTCGTGGACAGGGCCGCTACAATGAGCAGTTCTTC. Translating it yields CASSRGQGRYNEQFF.

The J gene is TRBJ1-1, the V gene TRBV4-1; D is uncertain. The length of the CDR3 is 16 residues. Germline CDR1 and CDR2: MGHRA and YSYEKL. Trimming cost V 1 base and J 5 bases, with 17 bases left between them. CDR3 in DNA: TGCGCCAGCAGCCAAGCTTACGGGATCGAAGGGACTGAAGCTTTCTTT. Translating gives CASSQAYGIEGTEAFF.

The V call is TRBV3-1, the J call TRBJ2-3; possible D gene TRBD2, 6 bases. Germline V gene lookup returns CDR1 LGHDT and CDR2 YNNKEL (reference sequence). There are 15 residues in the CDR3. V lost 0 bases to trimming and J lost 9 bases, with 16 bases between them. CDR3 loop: CASSQDLAARGTQYF. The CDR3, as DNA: TGTGCCAGCAGCCAAGATTTGGCGGCTCGGGGGACGCAGTATTTT.

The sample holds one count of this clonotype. The CDR3 DNA reads as TGTGCCAGCAGTCATCGGTCGGCAAAGGAGACCCAGTACTTC. This encodes CASSHRSAKETQYF. The V and J genes are TRBV27 and TRBJ2-5; no clear D gene. CDR1 is MNHEY, CDR2 SMNVEV, per germline (reference sequence). With 5 bases removed from V and 5 bases from J, the gap between germline ends came to 15 bases. This CDR3 has 14 residues.